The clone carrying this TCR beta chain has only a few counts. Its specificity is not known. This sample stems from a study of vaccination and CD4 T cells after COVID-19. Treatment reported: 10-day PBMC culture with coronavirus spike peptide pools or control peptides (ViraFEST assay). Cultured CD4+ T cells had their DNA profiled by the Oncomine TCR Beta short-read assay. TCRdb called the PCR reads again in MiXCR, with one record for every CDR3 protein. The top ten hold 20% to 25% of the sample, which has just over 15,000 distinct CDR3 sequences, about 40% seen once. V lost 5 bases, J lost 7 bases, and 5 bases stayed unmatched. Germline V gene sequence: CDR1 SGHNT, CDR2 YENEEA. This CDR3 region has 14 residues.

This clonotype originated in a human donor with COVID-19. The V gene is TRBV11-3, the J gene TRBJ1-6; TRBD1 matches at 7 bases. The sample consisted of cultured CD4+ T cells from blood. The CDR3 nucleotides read TGTGCCAGCAGCACCAGGGGGGAGAATTCACCCCTCCACTTT. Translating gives CASSTRGENSPLHF. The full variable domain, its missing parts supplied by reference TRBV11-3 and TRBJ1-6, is EAGVVQSPRYKIIEKKQPVAFWCNPISGHNTLYWYLQNLGQGPELLIRYENEEAVDDSQLPKDRFSAERLKGVDSTLKIQPAELGDSAVYLCASSTRGENSPLHFGNGTRLTVT.